The TCR beta chain described here comes from a study of cytomegalovirus exposure and HLA in healthy donors. With 60 Vbeta and 13 Jbeta primers, the PCR was carried out. Here immunoSEQ multiplex PCR was the method, and the copy in TCRdb shows in-frame clones only, minus some. This sample carries approximately 79,000 clones, with approximately 5% going to the ten biggest clones. V lost 3 bases, J lost 5 bases, and 6 bases stayed unmatched. The CDR3 covers 15 residues. Germline-derived CDR1 and CDR2 are SGHTA and FQGNSA. The chain has TRBV7-2 and TRBJ2-3; the match to TRBD1 covers 9 bases. Source material: PBMCs. This TCR came from a man in his forties in good health and CMV-seronegative. The CDR3 DNA is TGTGCCAGCAGCTTCGCCGGGACAGGGAGAGATACGCAGTATTTT. Residues: CASSFAGTGRDTQYF.